A single T cell receptor beta chain is shown here with its context. Its antigen remains unknown. Every bit of the isolated RNA underwent reverse transcription, so sequencing read expressed TCRB transcripts. Roughly 3.6 million reads, on average, came from each naive, central memory and regulatory T cell sample. The method was immunoSEQ multiplex PCR; TCRdb's version includes in-frame clones alone and lacks a portion of them. Among roughly 450,000 clones listed, more than 11% were seen once. The record originates from a study of beta chain features in type 1 diabetes. Study-level results: Insertions were fewer and deletions more numerous at VDJ junctions in type 1 diabetes patients.

Once sorted, every population was more than 95% pure. CDR3 length equals 16 residues. The sample comprised naive CD4+ T cells from blood. The chain has TRBV1 and TRBJ2-3; the tabulated D call, TRBD2, remains unverified against the DNA. TRBV1 is shown as a pseudogene. The TCR comes from a young man in good health. The CDR3 DNA is TGCACCAGCAGCCAAGAGCGGGAGGAAAGCACAGATACGCAGTATTTT. Protein sequence: CTSSQEREESTDTQYF.